This paragraph reports one T cell receptor beta chain. Antigen unknown. The sample comes from a study of cytomegalovirus exposure and HLA in healthy donors. Study-level results: At a 0.05 false discovery rate, a later analysis found 16,951 TCR beta sequences to be associated with HLA alleles. TRBV6-2, TRBV6-3 and other indistinguishable V segments were excluded. Later analysis showed TCR association rates varying by HLA locus, highest for DRB1 and lowest for HLA-C. Around 160 TCR beta chains were listed as cytomegalovirus-associated.

This CDR3 region has 14 residues. Germline loops: CDR1 SGHRS, CDR2 YFSETQ. The V end was cut by 4 bases, the J end by 4 bases, with 14 bases between. 13 Jbeta primers and 60 Vbeta primers were used for the PCR. Repertoires were generated with immunoSEQ multiplex PCR, while TCRdb's copy carries only in-frame clones and drops some. The sample has about 160,000 clones, 80% to 85% seen once. The source material was PBMCs. The gene calls are TRBV5-1 and TRBJ1-1; TRBD1 might be the D (5 bases). The receptor comes from a girl aged 2 to 10 in good health and CMV-seropositive. CDR3 loop: CASSPSRDRTEAFF. CDR3 DNA sequence: TGCGCCAGCAGCCCAAGCAGGGATCGCACTGAAGCTTTCTTT.